The rows below give T cell receptor beta chains drawn from one sample of a study of molecular identifiers for immune sequencing clone quantification. MiXCR, applied by TCRdb to the PCR reads, yields one record per CDR3 protein. This table holds about 510,000 distinct CDR3 sequences, 25% found once. Input material: naive CD8+ T cells from blood, with Jurkat cell RNA spiked in. These receptors were taken from a human donor in good health. Some libraries in this study had Jurkat cell RNA spiked in. Both conserved end residues are part of each CDR3. Fields, in order: clone size, V gene, D gene, J gene, CDR3 DNA, CDR3 protein. D genes are given only for firm matches. Clone size appears in some rows only: once, few, many, or a class for an expanded clone.

clone_size: NA; v_call: TRBV6-1; d_call: TRBD1; j_call: TRBJ1-4; cdr3_nt: TGTGCCAGCAGTGATAAGACAGGGTGGAATGAAAAACTGTTTTTT; cdr3_aa: CASSDKTGWNEKLFF
clone_size: few; v_call: TRBV4-3; d_call: TRBD1; j_call: TRBJ1-2; cdr3_nt: TGCGCCAGCAGCCAAGATCGGGGGACAGAAGGCTACACCTTC; cdr3_aa: CASSQDRGTEGYTF
clone_size: NA; v_call: TRBV6-2/TRBV6-3; d_call: TRBD2; j_call: TRBJ2-5; cdr3_nt: TGTGCCAGCAGTTACTGGGCGCGGGAGAGGGTAGAGACCCAGTACTTC; cdr3_aa: CASSYWARERVETQYF
clone_size: many; v_call: TRBV21-1; d_call: NA; j_call: TRBJ2-4; cdr3_nt: TGTGCCAGCAGCAACGAAGTACCGCTAGAGTACTTC; cdr3_aa: CASSNEVPLEYF
clone_size: many; v_call: TRBV5-4; d_call: NA; j_call: TRBJ1-1; cdr3_nt: TGTGCCAGCAGCTTGGCCGAAGGCGAAGCTTTCTTT; cdr3_aa: CASSLAEGEAFF
clone_size: many; v_call: TRBV2; d_call: NA; j_call: TRBJ2-7; cdr3_nt: TGTGCCAGCAGTGATGGGGTTTTGGGGCAGTACTTC; cdr3_aa: CASSDGVLGQYF
clone_size: many; v_call: TRBV12-3/TRBV12-4; d_call: NA; j_call: TRBJ2-3; cdr3_nt: TGTGCCAGCAGAAGCCCCGGGCCCACAGATACGCAGTATTTT; cdr3_aa: CASRSPGPTDTQYF
clone_size: many; v_call: TRBV30; d_call: NA; j_call: TRBJ2-7; cdr3_nt: TGTGCCTGGAGTGTACAGATCTCCTACGAGCAGTACTTC; cdr3_aa: CAWSVQISYEQYF
clone_size: many; v_call: TRBV7-9; d_call: NA; j_call: TRBJ1-5; cdr3_nt: TGTGCCAGCAGCTTAGTAGGGGACGGCAATCAGCCCCAGCATTTT; cdr3_aa: CASSLVGDGNQPQHF
clone_size: few; v_call: TRBV11-2; d_call: NA; j_call: TRBJ2-1; cdr3_nt: TGTGCCAGCAGCTCCCCCTCCGATGGGGGGGGCAACAATGAGCAGTTCTTC; cdr3_aa: CASSSPSDGGGNNEQFF
clone_size: NA; v_call: TRBV6-5; d_call: NA; j_call: TRBJ1-2; cdr3_nt: TGTGTCAGCAGTTACTCGATAGTAGGTTCCCCAGGTTCGGATGGCTACACCTTC; cdr3_aa: CVSSYSIVGSPGSDGYTF
clone_size: NA; v_call: TRBV29-1; d_call: NA; j_call: TRBJ2-5; cdr3_nt: TGCAGCGTTGAAAAGGGGGACGGAGCTCAAGAGACCCAGTACTTC; cdr3_aa: CSVEKGDGAQETQYF
clone_size: many; v_call: TRBV7-9; d_call: NA; j_call: TRBJ1-5; cdr3_nt: TGTGCCAGCAGCTTAGAAGGGCAGCCCCAGCATTTT; cdr3_aa: CASSLEGQPQHF
clone_size: many; v_call: TRBV6-5; d_call: NA; j_call: TRBJ2-3; cdr3_nt: TGTGCCAGCAGTTACTTAGGCGCTCACGGTGCAGATACGCAGTATTTT; cdr3_aa: CASSYLGAHGADTQYF
clone_size: NA; v_call: TRBV4-3; d_call: NA; j_call: TRBJ2-1; cdr3_nt: TGCGCCAGCAGCCAAGAATCTACCACCCTCTCCTACAATGAGCAGTTCTTC; cdr3_aa: CASSQESTTLSYNEQFF
clone_size: few; v_call: TRBV13; d_call: NA; j_call: TRBJ1-4; cdr3_nt: TGTGCCAGCAGCTTCGGACAGAAACAAAATGAAAAACTGTTTTTT; cdr3_aa: CASSFGQKQNEKLFF
clone_size: few; v_call: TRBV27; d_call: NA; j_call: TRBJ1-1; cdr3_nt: TGTGCCAGCAGTTTCGCGGGCCCCACTGAAGCTTTCTTT; cdr3_aa: CASSFAGPTEAFF
clone_size: NA; v_call: TRBV25-1; d_call: TRBD2; j_call: TRBJ2-5; cdr3_nt: TGTGCCAGCAGTGAATTTGATGCGGGAGAGTACCAAGAGGCCCAGTACTTC; cdr3_aa: CASSEFDAGEYQEAQYF
clone_size: few; v_call: TRBV20-1; d_call: NA; j_call: TRBJ1-2; cdr3_nt: TGCAGTGCTAGAGATATGGGCAAGACGAACCCGAACTATGGCTACACCTTC; cdr3_aa: CSARDMGKTNPNYGYTF
clone_size: NA; v_call: TRBV5-6; d_call: NA; j_call: TRBJ2-3; cdr3_nt: TGTGCCAGCAGCTATTCCGGGAGCTTAGATACGCAGTATTTT; cdr3_aa: CASSYSGSLDTQYF
clone_size: NA; v_call: TRBV12-3/TRBV12-4; d_call: TRBD1; j_call: TRBJ1-2; cdr3_nt: TGTGCCAGCAGTTTGACAGGGGATCATGGCTACACCTTC; cdr3_aa: CASSLTGDHGYTF
clone_size: few; v_call: TRBV6-2/TRBV6-3; d_call: NA; j_call: TRBJ2-3; cdr3_nt: TGTGCCAGCAGTTACACGAGGACCACAGATACGCAGTATTTT; cdr3_aa: CASSYTRTTDTQYF
clone_size: NA; v_call: TRBV13; d_call: NA; j_call: TRBJ1-5; cdr3_nt: TGTGCCCGCAGCTCCCGCCTAGACCGTAGCAATCAGCCCCCGCATTTT; cdr3_aa: CARSSRLDRSNQPPHF
clone_size: few; v_call: TRBV4-3; d_call: TRBD2; j_call: TRBJ2-7; cdr3_nt: TGCGCCAGCAGCACGTCAACTAGCGGGGTCTACGAGCAGTACTTC; cdr3_aa: CASSTSTSGVYEQYF
clone_size: few; v_call: TRBV19; d_call: TRBD1; j_call: TRBJ2-7; cdr3_nt: TGTGCCAGTAGTATGGGACAGGGATACTCCTACGAGCAGTACTTC; cdr3_aa: CASSMGQGYSYEQYF
clone_size: few; v_call: TRBV15; d_call: NA; j_call: TRBJ2-7; cdr3_nt: TGTGCCACCAGCCCAGGGGGTAGGGAGGTGAACGAGCAGTACTTC; cdr3_aa: CATSPGGREVNEQYF
clone_size: many; v_call: TRBV5-6; d_call: NA; j_call: TRBJ2-7; cdr3_nt: TGTGCCAGCAGCTTGGGGACAGCCTCCTACGAGCAGTACTTC; cdr3_aa: CASSLGTASYEQYF
clone_size: NA; v_call: TRBV3-1; d_call: NA; j_call: TRBJ1-1; cdr3_nt: TGTGCCAGCAGCCAAGGTCCCTTTACAGGATTGTTACAGAGCACTGAAGCTTTCTTT; cdr3_aa: CASSQGPFTGLLQSTEAFF
clone_size: many; v_call: TRBV19; d_call: NA; j_call: TRBJ2-1; cdr3_nt: TGTGCCAGTATCGGGCCCAGTAGTAAGGAGGGGTTGGATGAGCAGTTCTTC; cdr3_aa: CASIGPSSKEGLDEQFF
clone_size: many; v_call: TRBV28; d_call: NA; j_call: TRBJ2-7; cdr3_nt: TGTGCCAGCAGTACGGGACTTCCATACGAGCAGTACTTC; cdr3_aa: CASSTGLPYEQYF
clone_size: many; v_call: TRBV9; d_call: NA; j_call: TRBJ1-4; cdr3_nt: TGTGCCAGCAGCGGAACGACAGTGACTAATGAAAAACTGTTTTTT; cdr3_aa: CASSGTTVTNEKLFF
clone_size: many; v_call: TRBV30; d_call: TRBD1; j_call: TRBJ2-3; cdr3_nt: TGTGCCTGGAGTGGGGACAGGGCCCCAGATACGCAGTATTTT; cdr3_aa: CAWSGDRAPDTQYF
clone_size: few; v_call: TRBV19; d_call: NA; j_call: TRBJ1-5; cdr3_nt: TGTGCCAGTAGTATAGTCTCGGGCGGATATCAGCCCCAGCATTTT; cdr3_aa: CASSIVSGGYQPQHF
clone_size: few; v_call: TRBV20-1; d_call: NA; j_call: TRBJ2-2; cdr3_nt: TGCACCTCGGTGTGGGGGACCTCTCGCTGGCGAGCGAACACCGGGGAGCTGTTTTTT; cdr3_aa: CTSVWGTSRWRANTGELFF
clone_size: NA; v_call: TRBV6-5; d_call: NA; j_call: TRBJ1-5; cdr3_nt: TGTGCCAGCAGTTTACTCCCGGGGATGGGCAATCAGCCCCAGCATTTT; cdr3_aa: CASSLLPGMGNQPQHF
clone_size: NA; v_call: TRBV7-9; d_call: NA; j_call: TRBJ2-7; cdr3_nt: TGTGCCAGCAGCCATTCTGGGCAGAGGGCCTACGAGCAGTACTTC; cdr3_aa: CASSHSGQRAYEQYF
clone_size: many; v_call: TRBV4-1; d_call: TRBD1; j_call: TRBJ2-1; cdr3_nt: TGCGCCAGCAGCCAAATACAGGGGTCCTTGAGCAATGAGCAGTTCTTC; cdr3_aa: CASSQIQGSLSNEQFF
clone_size: many; v_call: TRBV29-1; d_call: NA; j_call: TRBJ1-1; cdr3_nt: TGCAGCGTTTTTGGGGGCCCCGAACCGAAACTTAACACTGAAGCTTTCTTT; cdr3_aa: CSVFGGPEPKLNTEAFF
clone_size: NA; v_call: TRBV18; d_call: NA; j_call: TRBJ2-7; cdr3_nt: TGTGCCAGCTCATCTCCTAGCTCTGGATCCTACGAGCAGTACTTC; cdr3_aa: CASSSPSSGSYEQYF
clone_size: NA; v_call: TRBV7-9; d_call: NA; j_call: TRBJ2-7; cdr3_nt: TGTGCCAGCAGCCCGGAGTCTGCCTACGAGCAGTACTTC; cdr3_aa: CASSPESAYEQYF
clone_size: NA; v_call: TRBV6-2/TRBV6-3; d_call: NA; j_call: TRBJ1-6; cdr3_nt: TGTGCCAGCAGTCGGACGGGATATAATTCCCCCCTCCCCTTT; cdr3_aa: CASSRTGYNSPLPF
clone_size: few; v_call: TRBV12-3/TRBV12-4; d_call: TRBD2; j_call: TRBJ2-1; cdr3_nt: TGTGCCAGCAGTTCCGCCGGGACTAGCGACAGTGAGCAGTTCTTC; cdr3_aa: CASSSAGTSDSEQFF
clone_size: once; v_call: TRBV25-1; d_call: NA; j_call: TRBJ2-7; cdr3_nt: TGTGCCAGCAGTGATCAATACTACGAGCATTACTTC; cdr3_aa: CASSDQYYEHYF
clone_size: NA; v_call: TRBV18; d_call: TRBD2; j_call: TRBJ2-3; cdr3_nt: TGTGCCAGCTCACCTCAAGCGGGGGGCCTATTCCTCACAGATACGCAGTATTTT; cdr3_aa: CASSPQAGGLFLTDTQYF
clone_size: NA; v_call: TRBV6-5; d_call: TRBD1; j_call: TRBJ2-3; cdr3_nt: TGTGCCAGCAACTTCAGGGGGCGAGGGACAGATACGCAGTATTTT; cdr3_aa: CASNFRGRGTDTQYF
clone_size: many; v_call: TRBV5-1; d_call: NA; j_call: TRBJ2-7; cdr3_nt: TGCGCCAGCAGCCGTCAAGAGTGGGGAACCTACGAGCAGTACTTC; cdr3_aa: CASSRQEWGTYEQYF
clone_size: NA; v_call: TRBV19; d_call: NA; j_call: TRBJ2-2; cdr3_nt: TGTGCCAGTAGTATTTGGAACACCGGGGAGCTGTTTTTT; cdr3_aa: CASSIWNTGELFF
clone_size: few; v_call: TRBV20-1; d_call: TRBD2; j_call: TRBJ2-2; cdr3_nt: TGCAGTGCTAGAGAGGGGGGGAGGGGCGGTATCGGGGAGCTGTTTTTT; cdr3_aa: CSAREGGRGGIGELFF
clone_size: NA; v_call: TRBV14; d_call: TRBD1; j_call: TRBJ1-6; cdr3_nt: TGTGCCAGCAGCCAAGATAGGGACAGCAATTCACCCCTCCACTTT; cdr3_aa: CASSQDRDSNSPLHF
clone_size: NA; v_call: TRBV20-1; d_call: NA; j_call: TRBJ1-2; cdr3_nt: TGCAGTGCTAGAGTTCAGTTGGGGGGAAACTATGGCTACACCTTC; cdr3_aa: CSARVQLGGNYGYTF
clone_size: few; v_call: TRBV11-2; d_call: TRBD1; j_call: TRBJ2-7; cdr3_nt: TGTGCCAGCAGCGTGGGACAGGGCCTCTCCTACGAGCAGTACTTC; cdr3_aa: CASSVGQGLSYEQYF
clone_size: NA; v_call: TRBV29-1; d_call: NA; j_call: TRBJ1-2; cdr3_nt: TGCAGCGTTGAAGAGTATGTCAGCTATGGCTACACCTTC; cdr3_aa: CSVEEYVSYGYTF
clone_size: NA; v_call: TRBV28; d_call: TRBD1; j_call: TRBJ1-2; cdr3_nt: TGTGCCAGCGGTACAGGGGGATTCCACTATGGCTACACCTTC; cdr3_aa: CASGTGGFHYGYTF
clone_size: few; v_call: TRBV2; d_call: NA; j_call: TRBJ1-2; cdr3_nt: TGTGCCAGCAGTGATGGTGGACAGACAGTTACTAACTATGGCTACACCTTC; cdr3_aa: CASSDGGQTVTNYGYTF
clone_size: few; v_call: TRBV20-1; d_call: NA; j_call: TRBJ1-2; cdr3_nt: TGCAGTTCGGAACACATGGAGGGGCCATTTAACTATGGCTACACCTTC; cdr3_aa: CSSEHMEGPFNYGYTF
clone_size: NA; v_call: TRBV20-1; d_call: NA; j_call: TRBJ2-1; cdr3_nt: TGCAGTGCTAGCGGGGCAACCTACAATGAGCAGTTCTTC; cdr3_aa: CSASGATYNEQFF
clone_size: few; v_call: TRBV12-3/TRBV12-4; d_call: TRBD1; j_call: TRBJ2-5; cdr3_nt: TGTGCCAGCAGTACAGGACAGGCGCCCATGGGAGAGACCCAGTACTTC; cdr3_aa: CASSTGQAPMGETQYF
clone_size: many; v_call: TRBV6-6; d_call: NA; j_call: TRBJ2-2; cdr3_nt: TGTGCCGGGGACTTTGGCACCGGGGAGCTGTTTTTT; cdr3_aa: CAGDFGTGELFF
clone_size: few; v_call: TRBV9; d_call: TRBD1; j_call: TRBJ2-2; cdr3_nt: TGTGCCAGCAGCGTAGCTTGGGGACAGGGGGCGTCGGGGACCGGGGAGCTGTTTTTT; cdr3_aa: CASSVAWGQGASGTGELFF
clone_size: NA; v_call: TRBV21-1; d_call: NA; j_call: TRBJ1-4; cdr3_nt: TGTGCCAGCAGGGGGACAGGGTTTCGTGATAAACTGTTTTTT; cdr3_aa: CASRGTGFRDKLFF